These T cell receptor beta chains were read from a single sample in a study of blood T cell repertoires in COVID-19. Libraries were prepared by immunoSEQ multiplex PCR; TCRdb keeps only in-frame clonotypes and omits some of them. The sample has under 150,000 clones, 80% to 85% seen once. Sequenced input: peripheral blood. The receptors were sampled from an older woman with acute or convalescent COVID-19. CDR3s include the opening cysteine and the closing phenylalanine or tryptophan. Fields, in order: J gene, V gene, CDR3 length, clone size, D gene, CDR3 protein, CDR3 DNA. The D gene is left open where the match is weak. Clone size is shown for a subset of rows, as once, few, many or a class of expanded clone.

TRBJ2-7 | TRBV6-5 | 16 | . | TRBD1 | CASSYSRTGGSYEQYF | TGTGCCAGCAGTTACTCTAGGACAGGGGGGTCTTACGAGCAGTACTTC
TRBJ1-1 | TRBV7-9 | 16 | . | TRBD1 | CASSLGKDRTNTEAFF | TGTGCCAGCAGCTTAGGAAAGGACAGGACGAACACTGAAGCTTTCTTT
TRBJ2-1 | TRBV19 | 14 | few | TRBD2 | CASSSRLALNEQFF | TGTGCCAGTAGTTCAAGACTAGCGCTCAATGAGCAGTTCTTC
TRBJ1-5 | TRBV28 | 14 | few | . | CASSLTGTGQPQHF | TGTGCCAGCAGTTTAACAGGAACTGGTCAGCCCCAGCATTTT
TRBJ2-2 | TRBV7-3 | 14 | . | . | CASSFAANTGELFF | TGTGCCAGCAGCTTTGCGGCGAACACCGGGGAGCTGTTTTTT
TRBJ1-3 | TRBV4-1 | 16 | . | . | CASSQEGRGIGNTIYF | TGCGCCAGCAGCCAAGAAGGCAGGGGCATAGGAAACACCATATATTTT
TRBJ1-4 | TRBV19 | 13 | . | . | CASSTYPGEKLFF | TGTGCCAGTAGTACCTACCCGGGAGAAAAACTGTTTTTT
TRBJ2-1 | TRBV14 | 18 | . | TRBD2 | CASSQVASGSPSYNEQFF | TGTGCCAGCAGCCAAGTGGCTAGCGGGAGTCCGTCCTACAATGAGCAGTTCTTC
TRBJ2-6 | TRBV5-1 | 22 | . | TRBD1 | CASSLGGQGFSTTLSGANVLTF | TGCGCCAGCAGCTTGGGGGGACAGGGGTTTTCTACTACCCTCTCTGGGGCCAACGTCCTGACTTTC
TRBJ2-1 | TRBV9 | 15 | . | . | CASSVIGSLYNEQFF | TGTGCCAGCAGCGTAATCGGGAGCCTATACAATGAGCAGTTCTTC
TRBJ1-1 | TRBV6-5 | 15 | . | . | CASSYAGDGYTEAFF | TGTGCCAGCAGTTATGCAGGGGACGGATACACTGAAGCTTTCTTT
TRBJ1-2 | TRBV9 | 13 | . | . | CASSVGQGYGYTF | TGTGCCAGCAGCGTAGGGCAGGGCTATGGCTACACCTTC
TRBJ2-7 | TRBV3-1/TRBV3-2 | 14 | . | . | CASSQDPGAYEQYF | TGTGCCAGCAGCCAAGATCCAGGGGCCTACGAGCAGTACTTC
TRBJ2-3 | TRBV5-8 | 17 | . | TRBD2 | CASSLGYLAGSTDTQYF | TGTGCCAGCAGCTTGGGGTACTTAGCGGGAAGCACAGATACGCAGTATTTT
TRBJ2-1 | TRBV5-1 | 18 | . | TRBD2 | CASSYLAPTSGRGNEQFF | TGCGCCAGCAGCTACTTAGCCCCGACTAGCGGGAGGGGAAATGAGCAGTTCTTC
TRBJ2-3 | TRBV18 | 18 | . | TRBD1 | CASSLGQPFSISTDTQYF | TGTGCCAGCTCACTGGGACAGCCGTTCTCAATTAGCACAGATACGCAGTATTTT
TRBJ2-3 | TRBV11-2 | 17 | . | . | CASSPLAPSRSTDTQYF | TGTGCCAGCAGCCCATTGGCACCTAGCAGAAGCACAGATACGCAGTATTTT
TRBJ2-1 | TRBV7-2 | 16 | . | TRBD1 | CASSPRDRGRYNEQFF | TGTGCCAGCAGCCCCCGGGACAGGGGGAGGTACAATGAGCAGTTCTTC
TRBJ2-1 | TRBV11-1 | 12 | few | . | CASSLQGWEQFF | TGTGCCAGCAGCTTACAGGGATGGGAGCAGTTCTTC
TRBJ2-7 | TRBV2 | 15 | . | . | CASTRSGVSSYEQYF | TGTGCCAGCACCCGATCGGGAGTGAGCTCCTACGAGCAGTACTTC
TRBJ1-6 | TRBV2 | 13 | few | . | CASSGEANSPLHF | TGTGCCAGCAGTGGGGAGGCCAATTCACCCCTCCACTTT
TRBJ2-2 | TRBV12-5 | 14 | . | . | CASGESGPTGELFF | TGTGCTAGTGGTGAATCAGGGCCGACCGGGGAGCTGTTTTTT
TRBJ2-2 | TRBV30 | 17 | . | TRBD1 | CAWAPPRTGTNTGELFF | TGTGCCTGGGCCCCCCCCCGGACAGGCACGAACACCGGGGAGCTGTTTTTT
TRBJ2-3 | TRBV6-5 | 13 | . | . | CASTYSRGLTQYF | TGTGCCAGCACCTATAGCCGAGGCCTAACGCAGTATTTT
TRBJ1-1 | TRBV7-8 | 13 | few | . | CASSFNMNTEAFF | TGTGCCAGCAGCTTCAACATGAACACTGAAGCTTTCTTT
TRBJ2-7 | TRBV2 | 12 | . | . | CASSVQPYEQYF | TGTGCCAGCAGTGTACAACCCTACGAGCAGTACTTC
TRBJ2-3 | TRBV5-3 | 15 | once | TRBD2 | CARRPRTGGRDTQYF | TGTGCCAGAAGACCTCGGACGGGCGGGAGAGATACGCAGTATTTT
TRBJ1-2 | TRBV5-4 | 14 | . | . | CASSSDGRSMGYTF | TGTGCCAGCAGTTCTGACGGGAGAAGTATGGGCTACACCTTC
TRBJ1-1 | TRBV6-5 | 13 | . | TRBD1 | CASRRTGGTEAFF | TGTGCCAGCAGGAGGACAGGGGGCACTGAAGCTTTCTTT
TRBJ2-2 | TRBV5-1 | 16 | once | TRBD2 | CASSLEAGATNRELFF | TGCGCCAGCAGCTTGGAGGCGGGAGCGACGAACCGGGAGCTGTTTTTT
TRBJ1-2 | TRBV7-6 | 14 | . | TRBD1 | CASSFLGQREGYTF | TGTGCCAGCAGCTTCCTGGGACAGCGGGAGGGCTACACCTTC
TRBJ2-1 | TRBV27 | 13 | . | TRBD2 | CASTLAGGVEQFF | TGTGCCAGCACCTTAGCGGGAGGGGTTGAGCAGTTCTTC
TRBJ1-3 | TRBV28 | 15 | few | . | CASGSLGNRGNTIYF | TGTGCCAGCGGCAGTTTGGGAAACAGGGGAAACACCATATATTTT
TRBJ2-3 | TRBV30 | 14 | few | . | CARESEKGTDTQYF | TGTGCTCGGGAGTCTGAGAAGGGCACAGATACGCAGTATTTT
TRBJ2-2 | TRBV11-2 | 14 | . | . | CASTAYSGAGELFF | TGTGCCAGCACAGCTTATTCAGGGGCCGGGGAGCTGTTTTTT
TRBJ2-2 | TRBV14 | 17 | once | TRBD2 | CASSPRRSSGNTGELFF | TGTGCCAGCAGCCCCAGACGGTCTAGCGGAAACACCGGGGAGCTGTTTTTT
TRBJ2-7 | TRBV2 | 15 | . | TRBD2 | CASSDPGGGPDEQYF | TGTGCCAGCAGTGATCCCGGGGGGGGGCCTGACGAGCAGTACTTC
TRBJ1-2 | TRBV27 | 14 | . | TRBD1 | CASGQGFATYGYTF | TGTGCCAGCGGACAGGGTTTCGCGACGTATGGCTACACCTTC
TRBJ1-1 | TRBV19 | 13 | . | . | CATRQKMNTEAFF | TGTGCCACCAGACAGAAAATGAACACTGAAGCTTTCTTT
TRBJ1-2 | TRBV24-1 | 11 | . | . | CATSDFGGYTF | TGTGCCACCAGTGATTTCGGGGGCTACACCTTC
TRBJ2-2 | TRBV2 | 15 | . | . | CASSEASGNTGELFF | TGTGCCAGCAGTGAAGCTAGCGGAAACACCGGGGAGCTGTTTTTT
TRBJ1-6 | TRBV21-1 | 19 | . | . | CASGGTRDPPWVDNSPLHF | TGTGCCAGCGGAGGTACTCGGGATCCCCCGTGGGTTGATAATTCACCCCTCCACTTT
TRBJ2-1 | TRBV7-3 | 16 | . | TRBD2 | CASSLDSSGSYNEQFF | TGTGCCAGCAGCCTAGACTCTAGCGGAAGCTACAATGAGCAGTTCTTC
TRBJ1-3 | TRBV4-3 | 13 | . | . | CASSQDIGAGIYF | TGCGCCAGCAGCCAAGATATCGGTGCTGGCATATATTTT
TRBJ2-2 | TRBV7-2 | 16 | . | TRBD1 | CASSRQGGVGTGELFF | TGTGCCAGCAGCAGACAGGGGGGAGTTGGTACCGGGGAGCTGTTTTTT
TRBJ1-4 | TRBV3-1/TRBV3-2 | 14 | few | TRBD1 | CASSRPGTGEKLFF | TGTGCCAGCAGCCGTCCGGGGACAGGGGAAAAACTGTTTTTT
TRBJ1-4 | TRBV4-2 | 14 | once | . | CASSQNWAGEKLFF | TGTGCCAGCAGCCAAAATTGGGCGGGGGAAAAACTGTTTTTT
TRBJ1-1 | TRBV19 | 14 | . | . | CASSILGQNTEAFF | TGTGCCAGTAGTATTTTGGGACAGAACACTGAAGCTTTCTTT
TRBJ1-2 | TRBV10-3 | 13 | . | TRBD1 | CAISEDRVQGYTF | TGTGCCATCAGTGAGGACAGGGTGCAGGGCTACACCTTC
TRBJ2-2 | TRBV30 | 14 | . | . | CAWSKGLNTGELFF | TGTGCCTGGAGTAAGGGACTGAACACCGGGGAGCTGTTTTTT
TRBJ1-2 | TRBV7-9 | 13 | . | TRBD1 | CASSQQGWDGYTF | TGTGCCAGCAGCCAACAGGGGTGGGATGGCTACACCTTC
TRBJ2-3 | TRBV23-1 | 15 | . | TRBD1 | CASSGPGQGADTQYF | TGCGCCAGCAGTGGGCCCGGACAGGGGGCGGATACGCAGTATTTT
TRBJ2-2 | TRBV7-2 | 19 | . | . | CATAPRISWQLFNTGELFF | TGTGCCACCGCCCCGAGGATTAGTTGGCAGCTCTTCAACACCGGGGAGCTGTTTTTT
TRBJ1-2 | TRBV12-2 | 16 | . | . | CASRLPSGAVLYGYTF | TGTGCAAGTCGCTTGCCTTCAGGGGCAGTGCTCTATGGCTACACCTTC
TRBJ2-7 | TRBV30 | 18 | . | . | CAWSVLRRSSPSPYEQYF | TGTGCCTGGAGTGTACTCCGTCGTAGCTCCCCTTCTCCCTACGAGCAGTACTTC
TRBJ2-7 | TRBV27 | 14 | . | . | CASSLSEGPSGQYF | TGTGCCAGCAGTTTATCGGAGGGTCCCTCAGGGCAGTACTTC
TRBJ1-1 | TRBV18 | 18 | . | TRBD1 | CASSPSIRVQGANTEAFF | TGTGCCAGCTCACCGTCGATTCGGGTACAGGGGGCGAACACTGAAGCTTTCTTT
TRBJ1-3 | TRBV2 | 12 | . | . | CASDQGGNTIYF | TGTGCCAGCGACCAGGGCGGAAACACCATATATTTT
TRBJ2-1 | TRBV24-1 | 16 | . | TRBD2 | CATSDLRGGGYNEQFF | TGTGCCACCAGTGATTTGCGTGGGGGGGGCTACAATGAGCAGTTCTTC